This T cell receptor (beta chain) derives from a study of blood T cell repertoires in COVID-19. Germline V gene lookup returns CDR1 KGHSH and CDR2 LQKENI. The CDR3 is 18 residues long. V gave up 5 bases and J gave up 0 bases, with 17 bases separating them. Profiling relied on immunoSEQ multiplex PCR, and the TCRdb table lists in-frame clones only, not all of them. The table has about 180,000 clones, 65% to 90% seen once. V gene TRBV18 combines with J gene TRBJ2-6, with D perhaps TRBD1 (6 bases). This clonotype originated in a human donor in a cohort sampled during active COVID-19. Sequenced input: peripheral blood. The CDR3 nucleotides are TGTGCCAGCTCATCAAACAGGGCACCAATCTCTGGGGCCAACGTCCTGACTTTC. It yields the protein CASSSNRAPISGANVLTF. Using reference TRBV18 and TRBJ2-6 for the parts outside the CDR3, the full variable domain is NAGVMQNPRHLVRRRGQEARLRCSPMKGHSHVYWYRQLPEEGLKFMVYLQKENIIDESGMPKERFSAEFPKEGPSILRIQQVVRGDSAAYFCASSSNRAPISGANVLTFGAGSRLTVL.